The subject of this entry is one T cell receptor beta chain. Its antigen is unidentified. This record comes from a study of Ad26.COV2.S vaccination and SARS-CoV-2 variants. Background on the study: Doses of Ad26.COV2.S were injected into muscle once or twice, 56 days apart.

Stated treatment: 15 to 20 received Ad26.COV2.S at low or high dose, single or two shots; about 5 received placebo; per-sample allocation not given. Sample collection was performed on day 63 after the first vaccine or placebo injection. Study-wide results and caveats: After vaccination, substantial breadth of spike-specific CD8+ and CD4+ responses was reported. Quantification of TCR breadth and depth may have yielded underestimates of total T cell responses.

The repertoire was sequenced with immunoSEQ multiplex PCR; TCRdb's copy has only in-frame clones and lacks some. The sample includes more than 400,000 clones, about 90% of them seen just once. Germline assignment: CDR1 MDHEN and CDR2 SYDVKM. CDR3 length equals 14 residues. Trimming took 2 bases from V and 5 from J; bases not matched to a gene: 2. This chain connects TRBV28 to TRBJ2-3, with TRBD2 identical over 9 bases. Specimen: peripheral blood, collected in a trial of Ad26.COV2.S vaccine versus placebo. The source of this sequence is a person between 18 and 59 years old who received the Ad26.COV2.S COVID-19 vaccine or a placebo. The CDR3 bases are TGTGCCAGCAGTTTAGGCGGGAGGGGAGATACGCAGTATTTT. It is translated as CASSLGGRGDTQYF.